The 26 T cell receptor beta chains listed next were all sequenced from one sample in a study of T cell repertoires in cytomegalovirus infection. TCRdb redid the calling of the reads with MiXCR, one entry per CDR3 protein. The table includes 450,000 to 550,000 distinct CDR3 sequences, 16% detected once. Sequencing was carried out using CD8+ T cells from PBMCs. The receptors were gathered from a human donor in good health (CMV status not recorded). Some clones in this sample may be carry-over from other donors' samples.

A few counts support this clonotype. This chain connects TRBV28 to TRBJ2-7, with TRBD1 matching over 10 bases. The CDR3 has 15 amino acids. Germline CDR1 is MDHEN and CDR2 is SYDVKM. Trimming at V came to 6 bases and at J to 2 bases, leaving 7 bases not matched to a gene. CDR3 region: CASSLDRGNTYEQYF. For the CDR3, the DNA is TGTGCCAGCAGCCTGGACAGGGGGAATACCTACGAGCAGTACTTC.

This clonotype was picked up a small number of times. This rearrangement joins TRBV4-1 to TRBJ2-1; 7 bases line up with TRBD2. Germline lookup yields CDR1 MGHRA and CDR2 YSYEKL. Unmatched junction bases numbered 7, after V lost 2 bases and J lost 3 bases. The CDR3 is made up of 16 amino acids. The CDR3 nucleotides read TGCGCCAGCAGCCAAACCGAAGCGGGATACTACAATGAGCAGTTCTTC. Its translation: CASSQTEAGYYNEQFF.

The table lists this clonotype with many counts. The CDR3 protein is CASSGPSGSNEQFF. CDR3 bases: TGTGCCAGTAGTGGGCCTAGCGGGAGCAATGAGCAGTTCTTC. This sequence joins TRBV19 and TRBJ2-1; 10 nucleotides agree with TRBD2. The V and J ends lost 5 bases and 6 bases, in that order; junction bases with no gene match: 4. The CDR3 has 14 amino acids. Germline values: CDR1 LNHDA, CDR2 SQIVND (reference sequence).

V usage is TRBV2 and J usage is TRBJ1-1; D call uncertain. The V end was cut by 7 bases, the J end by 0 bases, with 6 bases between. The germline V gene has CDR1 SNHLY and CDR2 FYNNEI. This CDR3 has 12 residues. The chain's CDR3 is CASTSMNTEAFF. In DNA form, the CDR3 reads TGTGCCAGCACTAGCATGAACACTGAAGCTTTCTTT. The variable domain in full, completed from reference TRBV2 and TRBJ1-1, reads EPEVTQTPSHQVTQMGQEVILRCVPISNHLYFYWYRQILGQKVEFLVSFYNNEISEKSEIFDDQFSVERPDGSNFTLKIRSTKLEDSAMYFCASTSMNTEAFFGQGTRLTVV.

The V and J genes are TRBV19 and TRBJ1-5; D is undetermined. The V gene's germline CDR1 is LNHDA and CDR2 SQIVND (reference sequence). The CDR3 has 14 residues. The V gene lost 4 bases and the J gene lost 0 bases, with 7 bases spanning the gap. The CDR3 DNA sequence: TGTGCCAGTAGTAATAAGAATAGCAATCAGCCCCAGCATTTT. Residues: CASSNKNSNQPQHF.

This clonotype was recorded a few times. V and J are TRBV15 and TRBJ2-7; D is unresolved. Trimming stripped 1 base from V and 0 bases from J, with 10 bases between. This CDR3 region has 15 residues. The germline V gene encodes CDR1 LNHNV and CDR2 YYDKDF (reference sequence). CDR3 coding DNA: TGTGCCACCAGCAGAGGATCCAGTTCCTCCTACGAGCAGTACTTC. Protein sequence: CATSRGSSSSYEQYF.

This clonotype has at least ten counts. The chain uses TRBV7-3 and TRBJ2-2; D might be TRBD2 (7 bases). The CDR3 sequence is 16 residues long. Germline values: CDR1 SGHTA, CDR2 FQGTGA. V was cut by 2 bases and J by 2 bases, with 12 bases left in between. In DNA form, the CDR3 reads TGTGCCAGCAGCTTATCGGGGGGCCTCAACACCGGGGAGCTGTTTTTT. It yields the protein CASSLSGGLNTGELFF.

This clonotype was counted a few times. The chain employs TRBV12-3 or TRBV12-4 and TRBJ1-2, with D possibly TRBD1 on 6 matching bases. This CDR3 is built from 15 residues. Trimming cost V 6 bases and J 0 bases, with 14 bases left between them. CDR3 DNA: TGTGCCAGCAGACGAACTGGACAGTCTAACTATGGCTACACCTTC. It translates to CASRRTGQSNYGYTF.

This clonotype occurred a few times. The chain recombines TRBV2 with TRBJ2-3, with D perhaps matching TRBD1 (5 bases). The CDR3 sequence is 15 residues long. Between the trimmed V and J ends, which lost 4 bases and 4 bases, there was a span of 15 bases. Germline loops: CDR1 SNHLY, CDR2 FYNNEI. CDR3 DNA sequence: TGTGCCAGCAGTGTAGGGGCGCTTAACGCAGATACGCAGTATTTT. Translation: CASSVGALNADTQYF.

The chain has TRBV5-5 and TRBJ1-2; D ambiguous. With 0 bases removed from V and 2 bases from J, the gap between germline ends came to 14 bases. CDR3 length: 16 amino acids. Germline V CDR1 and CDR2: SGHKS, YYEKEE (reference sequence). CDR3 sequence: CASSLASFGKNYGYTF. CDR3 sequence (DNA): TGTGCCAGCAGCTTGGCAAGCTTTGGGAAGAACTATGGCTACACCTTC.

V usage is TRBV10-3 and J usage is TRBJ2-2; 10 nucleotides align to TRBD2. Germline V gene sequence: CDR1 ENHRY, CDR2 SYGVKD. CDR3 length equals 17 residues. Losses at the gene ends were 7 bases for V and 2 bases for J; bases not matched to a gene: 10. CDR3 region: CAIKGSGGLENTGELFF. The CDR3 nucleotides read TGTGCCATCAAGGGTAGCGGGGGGTTAGAAAACACCGGGGAGCTGTTTTTT.

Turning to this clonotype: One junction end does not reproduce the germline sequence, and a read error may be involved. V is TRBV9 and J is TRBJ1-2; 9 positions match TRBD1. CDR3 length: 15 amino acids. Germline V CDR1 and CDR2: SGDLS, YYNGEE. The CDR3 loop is CASSVGDRANYCYTF. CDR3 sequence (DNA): TGTGCCAGCAGCGTAGGGGACAGGGCTAACTATTGCTACACCTTC.

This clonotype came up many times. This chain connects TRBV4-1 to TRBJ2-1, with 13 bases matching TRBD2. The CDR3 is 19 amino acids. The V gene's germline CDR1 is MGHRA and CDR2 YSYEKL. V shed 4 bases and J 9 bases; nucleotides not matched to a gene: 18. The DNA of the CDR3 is TGCGCCAGCAGCCTTACAGGGGAGAGGACTAGCGGGAGTAACTCTGAGCAGTTCTTC. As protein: CASSLTGERTSGSNSEQFF.

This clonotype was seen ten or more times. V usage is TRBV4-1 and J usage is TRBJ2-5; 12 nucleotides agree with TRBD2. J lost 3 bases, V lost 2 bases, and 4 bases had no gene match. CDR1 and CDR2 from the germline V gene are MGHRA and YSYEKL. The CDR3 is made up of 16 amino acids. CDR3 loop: CASSQLGLAGKETQYF. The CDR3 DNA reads TGCGCCAGCAGCCAATTGGGACTAGCGGGTAAAGAGACCCAGTACTTC.

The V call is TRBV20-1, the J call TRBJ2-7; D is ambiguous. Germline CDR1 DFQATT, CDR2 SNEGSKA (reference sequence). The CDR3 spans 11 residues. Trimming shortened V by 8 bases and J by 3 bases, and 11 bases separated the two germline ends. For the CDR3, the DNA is TGCAGTTCGAGACCGGGCTACGAGCAGTACTTC. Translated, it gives CSSRPGYEQYF.

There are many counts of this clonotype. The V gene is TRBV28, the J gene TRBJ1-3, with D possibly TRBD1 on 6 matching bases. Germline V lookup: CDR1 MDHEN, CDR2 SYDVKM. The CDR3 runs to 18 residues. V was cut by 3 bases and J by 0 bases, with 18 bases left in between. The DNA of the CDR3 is TGTGCCAGCAGTTTGTCCCGCTACAGGGACCTCTCTGGAAACACCATATATTTT. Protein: CASSLSRYRDLSGNTIYF.

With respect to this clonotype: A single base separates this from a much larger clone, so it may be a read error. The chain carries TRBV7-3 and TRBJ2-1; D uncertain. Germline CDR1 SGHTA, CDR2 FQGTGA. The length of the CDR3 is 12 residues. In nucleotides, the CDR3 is TGTGCCAGCAGCTTTCGGGTTTCTGAGCAGTGCTTC. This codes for CASSFRVSEQCF.

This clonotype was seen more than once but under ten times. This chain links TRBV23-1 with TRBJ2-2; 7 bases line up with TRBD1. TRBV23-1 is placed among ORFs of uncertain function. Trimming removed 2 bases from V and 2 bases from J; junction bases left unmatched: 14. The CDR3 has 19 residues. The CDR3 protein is CASSQKSPNRGGNTGELFF. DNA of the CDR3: TGCGCCAGCAGTCAAAAATCCCCCAACAGGGGTGGTAACACCGGGGAGCTGTTTTTT.

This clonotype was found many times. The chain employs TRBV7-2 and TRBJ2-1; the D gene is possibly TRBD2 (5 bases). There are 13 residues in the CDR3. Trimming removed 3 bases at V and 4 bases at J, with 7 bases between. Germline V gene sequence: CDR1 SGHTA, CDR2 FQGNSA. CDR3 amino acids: CASSLLAYNEQFF. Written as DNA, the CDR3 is TGTGCCAGCAGCTTGCTAGCATACAATGAGCAGTTCTTC. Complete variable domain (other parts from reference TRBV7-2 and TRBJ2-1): GAGVSQSPSNKVTEKGKDVELRCDPISGHTALYWYRQSLGQGLEFLIYFQGNSAPDKSGLPSDRFSAERTGGSVSTLTIQRTQQEDSAVYLCASSLLAYNEQFFGPGTRLTVL.

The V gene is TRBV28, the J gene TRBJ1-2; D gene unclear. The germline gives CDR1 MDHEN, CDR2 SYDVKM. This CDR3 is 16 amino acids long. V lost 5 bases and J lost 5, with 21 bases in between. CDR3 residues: CASSIPRERTVYGYTF. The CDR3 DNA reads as TGTGCCAGCAGTATACCTCGGGAACGGACCGTATATGGCTACACCTTC.

The CDR3 region has the DNA TGTGCCAGCAGTTTACAACAGGGACCCAACAATGAGCAGTTCTTC. It translates to CASSLQQGPNNEQFF. The rearrangement links TRBV27 to TRBJ2-1, with a possible D match to TRBD1 (6 bases). This CDR3 has 15 residues. Germline-derived CDR1 and CDR2 are MNHEY and SMNVEV (reference sequence). Trimming took off 2 bases at V and 5 bases at J, with 13 bases between the two ends.

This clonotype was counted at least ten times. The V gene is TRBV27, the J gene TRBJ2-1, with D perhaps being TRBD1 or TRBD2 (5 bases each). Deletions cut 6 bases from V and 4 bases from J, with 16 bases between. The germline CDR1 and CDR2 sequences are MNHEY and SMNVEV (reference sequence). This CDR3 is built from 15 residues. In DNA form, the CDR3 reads TGTGCCAGCAGCCCAAGTGGGGGTCTGTACAATGAGCAGTTCTTC. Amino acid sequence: CASSPSGGLYNEQFF.

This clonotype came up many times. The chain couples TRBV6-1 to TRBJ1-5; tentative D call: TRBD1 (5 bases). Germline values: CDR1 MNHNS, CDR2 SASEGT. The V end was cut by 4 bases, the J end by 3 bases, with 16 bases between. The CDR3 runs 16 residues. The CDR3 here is CASSGGELRYNQPQHF. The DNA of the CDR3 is TGTGCCAGCAGTGGGGGGGAATTGAGGTACAATCAGCCCCAGCATTTT.

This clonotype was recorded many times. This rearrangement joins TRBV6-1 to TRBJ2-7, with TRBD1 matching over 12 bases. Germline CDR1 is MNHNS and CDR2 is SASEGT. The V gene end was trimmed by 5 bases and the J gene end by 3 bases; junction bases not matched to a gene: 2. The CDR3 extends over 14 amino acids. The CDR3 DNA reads TGTGCCAGCAGTCGGGACAGGGGGCTCTACGAGCAGTACTTC. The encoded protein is CASSRDRGLYEQYF.

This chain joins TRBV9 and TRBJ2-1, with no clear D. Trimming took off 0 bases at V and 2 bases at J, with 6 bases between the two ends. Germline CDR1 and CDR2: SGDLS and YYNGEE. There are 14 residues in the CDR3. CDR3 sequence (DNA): TGTGCCAGCAGCGTAGTATCCGCCTACAATGAGCAGTTCTTC. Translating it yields CASSVVSAYNEQFF.

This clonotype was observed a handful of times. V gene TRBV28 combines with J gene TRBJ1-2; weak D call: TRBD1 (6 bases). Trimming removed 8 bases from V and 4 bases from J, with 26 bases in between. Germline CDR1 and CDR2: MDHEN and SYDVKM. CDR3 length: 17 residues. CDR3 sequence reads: CASPFKIDRRYAYGYTF. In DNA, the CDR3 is TGTGCCAGCCCTTTTAAGATTGACAGGCGGTACGCCTATGGCTACACCTTC.